These 14 T cell receptor beta chains were all obtained from the same sample, sequenced in a study of blood T cell repertoires in COVID-19. Generated by immunoSEQ multiplex PCR, the TCRdb table keeps only in-frame clones and is missing some. The data hold fewer than 500,000 clones, with around 89% observed a single time. Material: PBMCs or T cells enriched from blood (not recorded which). The origin of the receptors is a man aged 30-40 years who had recovered from COVID-19.

The J gene is TRBJ1-5, the V gene TRBV3-1 (or the pseudogene TRBV3-2); tentative D call: TRBD1 (5 bases). This CDR3 spans 16 amino acids. Germline V CDR1 and CDR2: LGHDT, YNNKEL (reference sequence). V shed 1 base and J shed 2 bases, with 12 bases lying between them. CDR3 sequence reads: CASSQGPGFGNQPQHF. CDR3 nucleotides: TGTGCCAGCAGCCAAGGGCCAGGGTTTGGCAATCAGCCCCAGCATTTT.

In nucleotides, the CDR3 is TGTGCCAGCAGCCAGAGAGGGCCCGGGGAGACTGAAGCTTTCTTT. As protein: CASSQRGPGETEAFF. The V gene is TRBV7-6, the J gene TRBJ1-1; D is ambiguous. Looked up from germline, CDR1 is SGHVS and CDR2 is FNYEAQ. V was trimmed by 5 bases and J by 5 bases, leaving 18 bases between them. The CDR3 is made up of 15 amino acids. The whole variable domain, remainder taken from reference TRBV7-6 and TRBJ1-1, is GAGVSQSPRYKVTKRGQDVALRCDPISGHVSLYWYRQALGQGPEFLTYFNYEAQQDKSGLPNDRFSAERPEGSISTLTIQRTEQRDSAMYRCASSQRGPGETEAFFGQGTRLTVV.

The rearrangement links TRBV29-1 to TRBJ2-1; possibly TRBD2 for D (6 bases). Germline V gives CDR1 SQVTM, CDR2 ANQGSEA. There are 11 residues in the CDR3. Trimming removed 4 bases at V and 10 bases at J, with 11 bases between. The CDR3 is CSVVGTSEQFF. DNA of the CDR3: TGCAGCGTTGTCGGGACTTCGGAGCAGTTCTTC.

J is TRBJ2-1 and V is TRBV15; 7 nucleotides agree with TRBD2. With 4 bases clipped from V and 2 bases from J, the junction kept 2 bases outside the gene matches. This CDR3 region has 14 residues. The germline V gene has CDR1 LNHNV and CDR2 YYDKDF (reference sequence). The CDR3 bases are TGTGCCACCAGCAAGGCGGGAGCCTACAATGAGCAGTTCTTC. Its translation: CATSKAGAYNEQFF.

The rearrangement joins TRBV7-2 to TRBJ1-6; D is unclear. Germline CDR1 and CDR2: SGHTA and FQGNSA. The V gene lost 5 bases and the J gene lost 9 bases, with 14 bases spanning the gap. CDR3 length equals 14 residues. For the CDR3, the DNA is TGTGCCAGCAGCCAAACGCGACTCTCTTCACCCCTCCACTTT. Translating gives CASSQTRLSSPLHF.

The chain couples TRBV28 to TRBJ1-1; a possible D gene is TRBD1 (6 bases). With 6 bases removed from V and 1 base from J, the gap between germline ends came to 12 bases. Germline CDR1 MDHEN, CDR2 SYDVKM. This CDR3 is 14 amino acids long. The CDR3 bases are TGTGCCAGCAGAAGAGGGGGTACGAACACTGAAGCTTTCTTT. Its protein product is CASRRGGTNTEAFF.

The chain has TRBV15 and TRBJ2-7; 12 bases map to TRBD1. Trimming took 6 bases from V and 6 from J; bases not matched to a gene: 6. The CDR3 contains 14 residues. Germline V gene sequence: CDR1 LNHNV, CDR2 YYDKDF (reference sequence). CDR3 sequence reads: CATRTGQGAREQYF. CDR3 bases: TGTGCCACCAGGACGGGACAGGGGGCTCGCGAGCAGTACTTC.

V gene TRBV28 combines with J gene TRBJ1-2; 9 bases are a match to TRBD1. With 8 bases clipped from V and 7 bases from J, the junction kept 8 bases outside the gene matches. CDR1 and CDR2 (germline): MDHEN, SYDVKM. This CDR3 contains 13 residues. This CDR3 is CASGRQGVGGYTF. In DNA, the CDR3 is TGTGCCAGCGGACGACAGGGGGTAGGTGGCTACACCTTC.

This rearrangement joins TRBV11-1 to TRBJ2-7; 8 bases agree with TRBD1. Germline V CDR1 and CDR2: SGHAT, FQDESV (reference sequence). J gave up 0 bases and V 5 bases, and 6 bases lay outside the gene matches. This CDR3 contains 15 residues. The CDR3 DNA is TGTGCCAGCAGCAGGGACAGGCTAAGCTCCTACGAGCAGTACTTC. Translation gives CASSRDRLSSYEQYF.

The chain links TRBV6-1 to TRBJ2-5, with D unclear. V lost 6 bases and J lost 3, with 11 bases in between. The CDR3 contains 13 residues. The V gene's germline CDR1 is MNHNS and CDR2 SASEGT. This CDR3 reads CASSLAVKETQYF. CDR3 in DNA: TGTGCCAGCAGCCTCGCGGTAAAAGAGACCCAGTACTTC.

The rearrangement uses TRBV6-2 or TRBV6-3 and TRBJ2-2; no reliable D call. Trimming cost V 4 bases and J 1 base, with 7 bases left between them. The germline V gene has CDR1 MNHEY and CDR2 SVGEGT. The CDR3 spans 14 residues. The CDR3 sequence: CASSWPVNTGELFF. The CDR3 DNA sequence: TGTGCCAGCAGTTGGCCCGTGAACACCGGGGAGCTGTTTTTT.

This clone was counted a few times. The chain employs TRBV28 and TRBJ1-1; TRBD1 matches 8 bases. The germline CDR1 and CDR2 sequences are MDHEN and SYDVKM. The CDR3 runs to 14 residues. The V gene end was trimmed by 5 bases and the J gene end by 4 bases; junction bases not matched to a gene: 6. The CDR3 bases are TGTGCCAGCAGTCCAGGGGGCGCCGGCACTGAAGCTTTCTTT. Amino acids: CASSPGGAGTEAFF.

The rearrangement uses TRBV18 and TRBJ2-2; weak D call: TRBD1 (6 bases). CDR1 is KGHSH and CDR2 is LQKENI in the germline V gene. The CDR3 is 15 residues long. The V gene lost 6 bases and the J gene lost 6 bases, with 17 bases spanning the gap. The CDR3 DNA sequence: TGTGCCAGCTCCCTCACAGGGAAAGGCGCCGGGGAGCTGTTTTTT. Protein product: CASSLTGKGAGELFF.

The chain recombines TRBV7-2 with TRBJ2-3; a possible D gene is TRBD2 (5 bases). The CDR3 loop spans 14 amino acids. Germline V gives CDR1 SGHTA, CDR2 FQGNSA. Trimming shortened V by 4 bases and J by 1 base, and 9 bases separated the two germline ends. As DNA, the CDR3 is TGTGCCAGCAGCTGGCCAGCGGGCACAGATACGCAGTATTTT. Amino acid sequence: CASSWPAGTDTQYF.